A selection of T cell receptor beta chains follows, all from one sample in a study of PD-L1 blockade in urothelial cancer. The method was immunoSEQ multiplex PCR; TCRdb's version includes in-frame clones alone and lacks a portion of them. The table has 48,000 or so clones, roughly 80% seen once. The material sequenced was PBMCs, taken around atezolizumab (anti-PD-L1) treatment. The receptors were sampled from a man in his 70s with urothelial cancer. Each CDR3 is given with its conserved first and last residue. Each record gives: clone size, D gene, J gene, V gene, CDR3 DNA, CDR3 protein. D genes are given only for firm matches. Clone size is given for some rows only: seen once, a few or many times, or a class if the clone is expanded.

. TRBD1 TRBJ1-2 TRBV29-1 TGCAGCGTGGGACAGGGCGGGGATGGCTACACCTTC CSVGQGGDGYTF
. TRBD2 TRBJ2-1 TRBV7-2 TGTGCCAGCAGCTTATGGGCTAGCGGGAGCAATGAGCAGTTCTTC CASSLWASGSNEQFF
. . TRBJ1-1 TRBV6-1 TGTGCCAGCAGCCACAGGGACACTGAAGCTTTCTTT CASSHRDTEAFF
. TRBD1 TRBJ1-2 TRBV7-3 TGTGCCAGCAGCTCATCGACAGGGGGTGGCTACACCTTC CASSSSTGGGYTF
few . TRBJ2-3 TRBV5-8 TGTGCCAGCAGTTATGGACAGTGGAGCACAGATACGCAGTATTTT CASSYGQWSTDTQYF
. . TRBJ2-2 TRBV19 TGTGCCAGTACTGCTAGCGAGAACACCGGGGAGCTGTTTTTT CASTASENTGELFF
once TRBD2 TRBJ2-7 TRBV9 TGTGCCAGCAGCGTAGTAGCGGGAGGGCCAGAGCAGTACTTC CASSVVAGGPEQYF
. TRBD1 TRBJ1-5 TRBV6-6 TGTGCCAGCAGACCACAGGGGTCAGGCAATCAGCCCCAGCATTTT CASRPQGSGNQPQHF
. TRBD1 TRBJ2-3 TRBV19 TGTGCCAGTAGTATACAGGGGGCCGAAGATACGCAGTATTTT CASSIQGAEDTQYF
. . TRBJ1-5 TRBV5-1 TGCGCCAGCAGCTTGGAAGGGGGCAATCAGCCCCAGCATTTT CASSLEGGNQPQHF
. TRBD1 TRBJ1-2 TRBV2 TGTGCCAGCAGTGAATACAGGGGGAACTATGGCTACACCTTC CASSEYRGNYGYTF
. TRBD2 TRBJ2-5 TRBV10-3 TGTGCCACCACCAGACTAGCGGAACAAGAGACCCAGTACTTC CATTRLAEQETQYF
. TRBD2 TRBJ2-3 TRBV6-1 TGTGCCAGCAGTGACCGGACTAGCGGGAGGACCACAGATACGCAGTATTTT CASSDRTSGRTTDTQYF
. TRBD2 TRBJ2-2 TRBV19 TGTGCCAGTAGTAGGTATCAACTAGCGGGAAACACCGGGGAGCTGTTTTTT CASSRYQLAGNTGELFF
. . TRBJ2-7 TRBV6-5 TGTGCCAGCAGGGCCTCAGGGGTTCACGAGCAGTACTTC CASRASGVHEQYF
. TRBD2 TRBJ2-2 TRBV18 TGTGCCAGCTCTACAGGACTAGCGGGACCATACACCGGGGAGCTGTTTTTT CASSTGLAGPYTGELFF
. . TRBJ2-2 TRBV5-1 TGCGCCAGCAGTTTTCAGGACATTAACACCGGGGAGCTGTTTTTT CASSFQDINTGELFF
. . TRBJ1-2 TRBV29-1 TGCAGCGTTGGGGGAGGGGGGGGTAACTATGGCTACACCTTC CSVGGGGGNYGYTF
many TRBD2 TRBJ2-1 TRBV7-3 TGTGCCAGCAGCTCACGGGAGGGCGTTAATGAGCAGTTCTTC CASSSREGVNEQFF
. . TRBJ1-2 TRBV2 TGTGCCAGCAGTGAAGGGAGGGACCCCGGGGGCTACACCTTC CASSEGRDPGGYTF
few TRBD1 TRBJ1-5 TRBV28 TGTGCCAGCAGTCTGGGACAGAGCAATCAGCCCCAGCATTTT CASSLGQSNQPQHF
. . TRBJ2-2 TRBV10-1 TGCGCCAGCAGTGAGTCGGCGGGATTCACCGGGGAGCTGTTTTTT CASSESAGFTGELFF
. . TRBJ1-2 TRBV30 TGTGCCTGGAGTGCCGGGATTAACTATGGCTACACCTTC CAWSAGINYGYTF
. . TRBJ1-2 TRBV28 TGTGCCAGCAGTTCCGGCATAGGGGTTTATGGCTACACCTTC CASSSGIGVYGYTF
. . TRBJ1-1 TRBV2 TGTGCCAGCAGTGAAAGGAGGGACACTGAAGCTTTCTTT CASSERRDTEAFF
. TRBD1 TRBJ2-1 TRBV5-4 TGTGCCAGCAGCCCGGGACAGGACAATGAGCAGTTCTTC CASSPGQDNEQFF
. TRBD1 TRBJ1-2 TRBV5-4 TGTGCCAGCAGCGGGGACAGGGGGAACTATGGCTACACCTTC CASSGDRGNYGYTF
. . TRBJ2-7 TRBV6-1 TGTGCCAGCAGTGAACACCTAGCGTCCTCCTACGAGCAGTACTTC CASSEHLASSYEQYF
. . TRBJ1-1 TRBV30 TGTGCCTGGATCCGAGGGGGTATAGCTTTCTTT CAWIRGGIAFF
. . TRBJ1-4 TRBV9 TGTGCCAGCAGCGTGGGGCAGTTTAATGAAAAACTGTTTTTT CASSVGQFNEKLFF
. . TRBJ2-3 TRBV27 TGTGCCAGCTATTCCCAAGGGGCGGCGAGAGATACGCAGTATTTT CASYSQGAARDTQYF
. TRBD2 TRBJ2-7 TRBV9 TGTGCCAGCAGTCGGACTAGCGGCTTTTACGAGCAGTACTTC CASSRTSGFYEQYF
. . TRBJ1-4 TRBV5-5 TGTGCCAGCAGCTTCGAATTCTACAGGGCTACTAATGAAAAACTGTTTTTT CASSFEFYRATNEKLFF
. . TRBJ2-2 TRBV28 TGTGCCAGCAGTTTATGGGGGGGAGCGGCCACCGGGGAGCTGTTTTTT CASSLWGGAATGELFF
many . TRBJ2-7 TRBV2 TGTGCCAGCAGTGCCCCCCTTCGCTCCTACGAGCAGTACTTC CASSAPLRSYEQYF
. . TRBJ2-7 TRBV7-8 TGTGCCAGCAGCTTTGTGAGCTCCTACGAGCAGTACTTC CASSFVSSYEQYF
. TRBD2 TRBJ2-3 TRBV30 TGTGCCTGGAGTACCCCGTGGTGGGAGCGGGAGAGAGATACGCAGTATTTT CAWSTPWWERERDTQYF
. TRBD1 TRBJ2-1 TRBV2 TGTGCCAGCAGTGAAGCTGGAGCCTGGACAGGGAGTAATGAGCAGTTCTTC CASSEAGAWTGSNEQFF
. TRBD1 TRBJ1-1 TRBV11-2 TGTGCCAGCAGCTTAGGGGACAGGGCCAACGCTGAAGCTTTCTTT CASSLGDRANAEAFF
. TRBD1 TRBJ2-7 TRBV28 TGTGCCAGCAGCTTTTCAGACGGGACAGGGGTGTACGAGCAGTACTTC CASSFSDGTGVYEQYF
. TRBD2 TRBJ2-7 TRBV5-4 TGTGCCAGCAGCCTAGCGGGACCGTACGAGCAGTATTTC CASSLAGPYEQYF
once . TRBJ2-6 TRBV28 TGTGCCAGCAGCACTCGTCGGGGGATTAGCTCTGGGGCCAACGTCCTGACTTTC CASSTRRGISSGANVLTF
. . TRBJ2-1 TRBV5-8 TGTGCCAGCAGCTTGGCAGGGGAAGGGGGCAATGAGCAGTTCTTC CASSLAGEGGNEQFF
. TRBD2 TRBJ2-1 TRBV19 TGTGCCAGTAGTATAGGAGGACTAGCGAGTGAGCAGTTCTTC CASSIGGLASEQFF
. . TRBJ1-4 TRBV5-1 TGCGCCAGCAGCTTGACAACGGGACAAGAAAAACTGTTTTTT CASSLTTGQEKLFF
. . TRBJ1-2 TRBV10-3 TGTGCCATCAGTGAGTCTAGAAAGGGGCCATGGTATGGCTACACCTTC CAISESRKGPWYGYTF
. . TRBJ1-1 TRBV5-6 TGTGCCAGCAGCCCAAGGGGTTCCAACACTGAAGCTTTCTTT CASSPRGSNTEAFF
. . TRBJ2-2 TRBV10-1 TGCGCCAGCAGTTCGGGTGGCGCGAACACCGGGGAGCTGTTTTTT CASSSGGANTGELFF
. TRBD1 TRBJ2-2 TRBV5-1 TGCGCCAGCAGCTTGGAGGACAGGGGGGAAATCGGGGAGCTGTTTTTT CASSLEDRGEIGELFF
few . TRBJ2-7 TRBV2 TGTGCCAGCAGTGAATTCGAGGGCTCCCCCTACGAGCAGTACTTC CASSEFEGSPYEQYF
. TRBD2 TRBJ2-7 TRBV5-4 TGTGCCAGCAGCACCCTAGCGGGAACTTCCGAGCAGTACTTC CASSTLAGTSEQYF
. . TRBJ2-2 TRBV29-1 TGCAGCGTTCGGGTTGAGACTGCGAACACCGGGGAGCTGTTTTTT CSVRVETANTGELFF